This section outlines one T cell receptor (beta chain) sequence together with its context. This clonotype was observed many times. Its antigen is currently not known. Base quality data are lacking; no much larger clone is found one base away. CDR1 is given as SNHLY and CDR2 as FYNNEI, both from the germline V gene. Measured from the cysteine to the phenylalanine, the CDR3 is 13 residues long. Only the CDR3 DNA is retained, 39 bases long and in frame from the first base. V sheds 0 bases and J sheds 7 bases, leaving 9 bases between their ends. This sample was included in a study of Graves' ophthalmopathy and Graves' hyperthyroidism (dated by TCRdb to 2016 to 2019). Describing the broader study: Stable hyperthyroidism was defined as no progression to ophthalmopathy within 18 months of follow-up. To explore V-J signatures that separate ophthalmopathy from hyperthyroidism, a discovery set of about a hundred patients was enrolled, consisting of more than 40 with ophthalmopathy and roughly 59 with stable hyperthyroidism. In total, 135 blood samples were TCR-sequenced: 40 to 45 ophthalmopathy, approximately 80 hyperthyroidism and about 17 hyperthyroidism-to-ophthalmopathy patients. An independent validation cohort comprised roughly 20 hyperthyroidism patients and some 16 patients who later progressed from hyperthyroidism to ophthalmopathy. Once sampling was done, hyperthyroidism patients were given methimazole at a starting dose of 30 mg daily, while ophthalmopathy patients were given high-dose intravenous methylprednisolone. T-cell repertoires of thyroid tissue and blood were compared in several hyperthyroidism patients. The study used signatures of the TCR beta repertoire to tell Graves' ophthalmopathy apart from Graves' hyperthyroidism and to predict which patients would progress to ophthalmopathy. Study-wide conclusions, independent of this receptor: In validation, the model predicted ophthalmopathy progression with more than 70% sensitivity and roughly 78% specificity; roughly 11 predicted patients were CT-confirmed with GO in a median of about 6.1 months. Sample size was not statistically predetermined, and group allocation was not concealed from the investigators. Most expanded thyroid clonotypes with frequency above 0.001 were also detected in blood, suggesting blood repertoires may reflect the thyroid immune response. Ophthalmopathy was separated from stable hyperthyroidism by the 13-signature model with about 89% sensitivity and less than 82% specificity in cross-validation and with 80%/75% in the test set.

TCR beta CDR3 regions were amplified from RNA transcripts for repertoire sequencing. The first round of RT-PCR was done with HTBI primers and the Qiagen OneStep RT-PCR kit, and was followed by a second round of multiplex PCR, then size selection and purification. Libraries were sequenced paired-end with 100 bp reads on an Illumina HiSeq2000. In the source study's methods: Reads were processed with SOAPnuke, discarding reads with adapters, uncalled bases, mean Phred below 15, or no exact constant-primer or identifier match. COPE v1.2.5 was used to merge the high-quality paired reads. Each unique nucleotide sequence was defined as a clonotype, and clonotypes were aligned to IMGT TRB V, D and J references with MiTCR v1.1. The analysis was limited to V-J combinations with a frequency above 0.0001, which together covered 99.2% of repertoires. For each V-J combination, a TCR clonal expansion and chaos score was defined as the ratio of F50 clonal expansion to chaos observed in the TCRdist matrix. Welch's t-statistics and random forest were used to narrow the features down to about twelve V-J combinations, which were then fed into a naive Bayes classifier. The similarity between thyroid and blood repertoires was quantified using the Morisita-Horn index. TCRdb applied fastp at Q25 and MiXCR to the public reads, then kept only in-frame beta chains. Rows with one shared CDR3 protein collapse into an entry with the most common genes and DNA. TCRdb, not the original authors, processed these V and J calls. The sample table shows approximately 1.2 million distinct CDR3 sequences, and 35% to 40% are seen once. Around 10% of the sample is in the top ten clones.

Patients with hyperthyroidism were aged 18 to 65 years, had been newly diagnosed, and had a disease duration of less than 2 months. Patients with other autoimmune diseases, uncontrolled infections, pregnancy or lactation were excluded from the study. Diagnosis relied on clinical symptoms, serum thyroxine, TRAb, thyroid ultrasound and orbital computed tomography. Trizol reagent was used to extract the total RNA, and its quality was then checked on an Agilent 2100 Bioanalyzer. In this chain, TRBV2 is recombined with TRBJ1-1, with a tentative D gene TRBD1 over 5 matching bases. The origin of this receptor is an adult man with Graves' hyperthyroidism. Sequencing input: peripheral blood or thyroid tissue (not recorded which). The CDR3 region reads CASSEAQGGEAFF. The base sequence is TGTGCCAGCAGTGAAGCTCAGGGCGGTGAAGCTTTCTTT. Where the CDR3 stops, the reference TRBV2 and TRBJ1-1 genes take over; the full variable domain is EPEVTQTPSHQVTQMGQEVILRCVPISNHLYFYWYRQILGQKVEFLVSFYNNEISEKSEIFDDQFSVERPDGSNFTLKIRSTKLEDSAMYFCASSEAQGGEAFFGQGTRLTVV.